A single T cell receptor (beta chain) is shown here with its context. Its specificity is not known. With V trimmed by 4 bases and J by 6 bases, 3 bases remained unmatched. Germline V CDR1 and CDR2: SGHVS, FQNEAQ. The CDR3 sequence is 14 residues long. Vbeta (60) and Jbeta (13) primers were used in the PCR. Using immunoSEQ multiplex PCR, the repertoire was profiled, and TCRdb retains in-frame clones only, with some absent. The sample contains 210,000 or so clones, more than 65% of which appear only once. The data derive from a study of cytomegalovirus exposure and HLA in healthy donors. Findings and caveats of the study: A later analysis linked fewer than 20,000 TCR beta sequences to HLA alleles at 0.05 false discovery rate.

The chain couples TRBV7-8 to TRBJ2-1; 10 bases agree with TRBD2. Sequencing was performed on PBMCs. The receptor was derived from a man aged 18 to 29 in good health and CMV-seronegative. The CDR3, as DNA: TGTGCCAGCAGCTATACTAGCGGGACCAATGAGCAGTTCTTC. Encoded protein: CASSYTSGTNEQFF.